The 21 T cell receptor beta chains below come from one sample, sequenced in a study of shared clonotypes between healthy human individuals (dated by TCRdb to about 2020). The receptor library was made with the immunoSEQ multiplex PCR assay. The clones in this table, taken by TCRdb from immuneACCESS, are in-frame only. Not every clone is retained; where verified, under half of the shortfall comes from an unresolved V gene, and the cause of the rest is unknown. This sample has over 150,000 clones in its table, and about 68% of those were observed once. The top ten clonotypes cover more than 9% of the sample. The specimen was memory CD4+ T cells sorted from blood. The sample's cell subset or site, from its label and the paper: CD45RA-negative fraction. These receptors came from a man aged 30-40 years in good health.

V and J are TRBV6-5 and TRBJ1-1; D remains unclear. The V end lost 0 bases, the J end lost 0 bases, and 8 bases lay between the germline ends. The germline V gene encodes CDR1 MNHEY and CDR2 SVGAGI. CDR3 length: 15 amino acids. The CDR3 loop is CASSYSKYVNTEAFF. CDR3 in DNA: TGTGCCAGCAGTTACTCGAAATATGTGAACACTGAAGCTTTCTTT.

This clone has a single count. V gene TRBV6-6 combines with J gene TRBJ2-5; D perhaps matches TRBD1 (6 bases). The CDR3 length is 15 residues. Trimming left V 5 bases short and J 4 bases short, with 17 bases between. CDR1 MNHNY and CDR2 SVGAGI come from the germline V gene (reference sequence). The CDR3 protein is CASSPHTTGTETQYF. The CDR3 bases are TGTGCCAGCAGTCCTCATACTACAGGGACAGAGACCCAGTACTTC.

J is TRBJ2-1 and V is TRBV7-8; maybe TRBD2 (6 bases). The ends were cut back, 4 bases at V and 0 bases at J, with 10 bases in the middle. Germline V CDR1 and CDR2: SGHVS, FQNEAQ. This CDR3 is 15 amino acids long. CDR3 sequence (DNA): TGTGCCAGCAGCTCCGGGGGATACTCCTACAATGAGCAGTTCTTC. Translated: CASSSGGYSYNEQFF.

The CDR3 DNA follows: TGTGCCAGCAGTCTCGGACTAGCGGGGACAAATGAGCAGTTCTTC. This encodes CASSLGLAGTNEQFF. The chain links TRBV6-1 to TRBJ2-1; TRBD2 agrees at 12 bases. This CDR3 spans 15 amino acids. Looked up from germline, CDR1 is MNHNS and CDR2 is SASEGT. The V gene end was trimmed by 5 bases and the J gene end by 7 bases; junction bases not matched to a gene: 6.

The chain has TRBV11-3 and TRBJ2-1; TRBD1 agrees at 10 bases. The junction had 20 bases not matched to a gene; V was cut back by 10 bases and J by 8 bases. Germline V CDR1 and CDR2: SGHNT, YENEEA. The CDR3 runs to 17 residues. The CDR3 protein is CANLTTPWDRGWDEQFF. The DNA for the CDR3 is TGTGCCAACTTAACCACTCCGTGGGACAGGGGATGGGATGAGCAGTTCTTC.

In this sample, this clone turned up a few times. This chain links TRBV29-1 with TRBJ2-7; TRBD1 might be the D (5 bases). Trimming shortened V by 7 bases and J by 2 bases, and 12 bases separated the two germline ends. From germline, CDR1 is SQVTM and CDR2 ANQGSEA. CDR3 length: 12 residues. CDR3 residues: CSAQAGTYEQYF. DNA for the CDR3: TGCAGCGCCCAGGCAGGGACCTACGAGCAGTACTTC.

The chain has TRBV28 and TRBJ1-5; the D gene is possibly TRBD1 (6 bases). Germline CDR1 MDHEN, CDR2 SYDVKM. The V gene lost 5 bases and the J gene lost 5 bases, with 16 bases spanning the gap. The CDR3 is 15 amino acids. The CDR3 protein is CASSNLGGAYQPQHF. In nucleotides, the CDR3 is TGTGCCAGCAGTAATCTCGGGGGCGCGTATCAGCCCCAGCATTTT.

The CDR3 coding sequence is TGTGCCAGCGGCACAAACACCGGGGAGCTGTTTTTT. This gives the protein CASGTNTGELFF. The chain recombines TRBV2 with TRBJ2-2; no reliable D call. Germline V lookup: CDR1 SNHLY, CDR2 FYNNEI. The CDR3 consists of 12 residues. Trimming removed 8 bases at V and 2 bases at J, with 6 bases between. Complete variable domain (other parts from reference TRBV2 and TRBJ2-2): EPEVTQTPSHQVTQMGQEVILRCVPISNHLYFYWYRQILGQKVEFLVSFYNNEISEKSEIFDDQFSVERPDGSNFTLKIRSTKLEDSAMYFCASGTNTGELFFGEGSRLTVL.

This chain links TRBV5-4 with TRBJ2-2; TRBD2 matches at 8 bases. Trimming at V came to 4 bases and at J to 3 bases, leaving 11 bases not matched to a gene. Germline V gives CDR1 SGHNT, CDR2 YYREEE (reference sequence). The CDR3 runs 17 residues. CDR3 protein: CASSPGGAAGDTGELFF. CDR3 sequence (DNA): TGTGCCAGCAGCCCCGGGGGGGCAGCGGGAGACACCGGGGAGCTGTTTTTT.

This clone was observed a handful of times. The chain links TRBV5-4 to TRBJ2-3; D is uncertain. The CDR3 has 13 amino acids. Germline-derived CDR1 and CDR2 are SGHNT and YYREEE (reference sequence). V lost 3 bases and J 1 base, leaving 6 bases between the germline ends. DNA of the CDR3: TGTGCCAGCAGCTCCTTTGGCACAGATACGCAGTATTTT. As protein: CASSSFGTDTQYF. The whole variable domain, remainder taken from reference TRBV5-4 and TRBJ2-3, is ETGVTQSPTHLIKTRGQQVTLRCSSQSGHNTVSWYQQALGQGPQFIFQYYREEENGRGNFPPRFSGLQFPNYSSELNVNALELDDSALYLCASSSFGTDTQYFGPGTRLTVL.

V and J are TRBV27 and TRBJ1-1; D unresolved. V lost 9 bases and J lost 1, with 9 bases in between. In germline, CDR1 is MNHEY, CDR2 SMNVEV (reference sequence). The CDR3 runs to 12 residues. The DNA of the CDR3 is TGTGCCAGACACGGAAGGAACACTGAAGCTTTCTTT. This encodes CARHGRNTEAFF.

The gene calls are TRBV28 and TRBJ2-1; D is perhaps TRBD2 (6 bases). Per the germline V gene, CDR1 is MDHEN and CDR2 is SYDVKM. V gave up 7 bases and J gave up 9 bases, with 22 bases separating them. CDR3 length: 15 residues. CDR3 amino acids: CASMAGGTVFGEQFF. DNA for the CDR3: TGTGCCAGCATGGCAGGCGGGACGGTTTTTGGTGAGCAGTTCTTC.

This clone was seen ten or more times. The genes are TRBV10-3 and TRBJ2-2, with 10 bases aligning to TRBD2. The germline V gene encodes CDR1 ENHRY and CDR2 SYGVKD. After removal of 3 bases from V and 5 bases from J, the junction contained 6 bases not matched to a gene. The length of the CDR3 is 16 residues. The CDR3 loop is CAISDPGLARTGELFF. The CDR3 DNA follows: TGTGCCATCAGTGATCCGGGACTAGCGAGGACCGGGGAGCTGTTTTTT.

The gene calls are TRBV7-9 and TRBJ1-2; perhaps TRBD1 as D (5 bases). Looked up from germline, CDR1 is SEHNR and CDR2 is FQNEAQ (reference sequence). Trimming left V 3 bases short and J 5 bases short, with 16 bases between. This CDR3 is 15 amino acids long. The CDR3 DNA reads TGTGCCAGCAGCTTGTTGTCAGGGTCGGTATATGGCTACACCTTC. Translation: CASSLLSGSVYGYTF.

The rearrangement joins TRBV5-4 to TRBJ2-7, with D hard to call. Looked up from germline, CDR1 is SGHNT and CDR2 is YYREEE (reference sequence). This CDR3 region has 13 residues. V lost 7 bases and J 5 bases, leaving 16 bases between the germline ends. CDR3 loop: CASSSLGSDEQYF. The CDR3 coding sequence is TGTGCCAGCTCCTCCCTGGGGTCCGACGAGCAGTACTTC.

This clone was seen a handful of times. The chain links TRBV5-4 to TRBJ2-1; D perhaps matches TRBD2 (6 bases). The CDR3 sequence is 13 residues long. V dropped 7 bases and J dropped 5 bases, with 13 bases sitting between them. CDR1 and CDR2 (germline): SGHNT, YYREEE (reference sequence). The CDR3 sequence: CASGGRGDNEQFF. The CDR3 DNA reads as TGTGCCAGCGGAGGGCGGGGAGACAATGAGCAGTTCTTC.

This clone was seen at least ten times. This chain joins TRBV5-4 and TRBJ2-5; D gene unclear. Germline lookup yields CDR1 SGHNT and CDR2 YYREEE (reference sequence). CDR3 size: 15 residues. V lost 2 bases and J 2 bases, leaving 13 bases between the germline ends. The CDR3 reads CASSLRNAIQETQYF. For the CDR3, the DNA is TGTGCCAGCAGCTTAAGAAATGCAATACAAGAGACCCAGTACTTC. The full variable domain, rest sourced from reference TRBV5-4 and TRBJ2-5, is ETGVTQSPTHLIKTRGQQVTLRCSSQSGHNTVSWYQQALGQGPQFIFQYYREEENGRGNFPPRFSGLQFPNYSSELNVNALELDDSALYLCASSLRNAIQETQYFGPGTRLLVL.

This sequence joins TRBV10-3 and TRBJ2-3; TRBD2 might be the D (6 bases). Between the trimmed V and J ends, which lost 0 bases and 4 bases, there was a span of 14 bases. The CDR3 spans 16 residues. Germline V lookup: CDR1 ENHRY, CDR2 SYGVKD. The CDR3 reads CAISESGPGASDTQYF. DNA for the CDR3: TGTGCCATCAGTGAGTCAGGACCGGGAGCCTCAGATACGCAGTATTTT.

This clone was seen only once. The rearrangement links TRBV19 to TRBJ1-5; no clear D gene. From germline, CDR1 is LNHDA and CDR2 SQIVND (reference sequence). V was cut by 5 bases and J by 8 bases, with 7 bases left in between. The CDR3 has 11 residues. This CDR3 is CASSPGEPQHF. Written as DNA, the CDR3 is TGTGCCAGTAGTCCCGGCGAGCCCCAGCATTTT. The full variable domain, its missing parts supplied by reference TRBV19 and TRBJ1-5, is DGGITQSPKYLFRKEGQNVTLSCEQNLNHDAMYWYRQDPGQGLRLIYYSQIVNDFQKGDIAEGYSVSREKKESFPLTVTSAQKNPTAFYLCASSPGEPQHFGDGTRLSIL.

The chain is built from TRBV5-1 and TRBJ2-5, with D perhaps matching TRBD1 (5 bases). The V end was cut by 1 base, the J end by 0 bases, with 10 bases between. Germline values: CDR1 SGHRS, CDR2 YFSETQ. The CDR3 has 15 residues. The CDR3 region is CASSLYDRDQETQYF. Here the CDR3 DNA reads TGCGCCAGCAGCTTGTACGACAGAGACCAAGAGACCCAGTACTTC.

The chain recombines TRBV6-1 with TRBJ2-1, with D unresolved. The V and J ends lost 7 bases and 7 bases respectively, with 14 bases between them. The CDR3 sequence is 13 residues long. Germline V gene lookup returns CDR1 MNHNS and CDR2 SASEGT. Here the CDR3 DNA reads TGTGCCAGCAAATGGGGTTTAGTGAATGAGCAGTTCTTC. As protein: CASKWGLVNEQFF.